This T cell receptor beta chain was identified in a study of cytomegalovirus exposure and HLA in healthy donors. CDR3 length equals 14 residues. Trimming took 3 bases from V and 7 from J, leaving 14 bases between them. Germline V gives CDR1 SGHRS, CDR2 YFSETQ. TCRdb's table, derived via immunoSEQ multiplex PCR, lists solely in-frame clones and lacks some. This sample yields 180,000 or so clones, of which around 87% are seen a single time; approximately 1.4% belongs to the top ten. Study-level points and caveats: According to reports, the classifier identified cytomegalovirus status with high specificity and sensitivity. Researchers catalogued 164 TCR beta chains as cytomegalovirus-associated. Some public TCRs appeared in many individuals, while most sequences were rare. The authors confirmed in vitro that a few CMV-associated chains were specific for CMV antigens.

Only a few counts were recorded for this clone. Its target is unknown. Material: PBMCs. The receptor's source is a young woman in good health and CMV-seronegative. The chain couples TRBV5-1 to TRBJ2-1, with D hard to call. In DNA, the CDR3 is TGCGCCAGCAGCTCCTTTGCGGAAGAGAATGAGCAGTTCTTC. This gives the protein CASSSFAEENEQFF.